The clone carrying this T cell receptor (beta chain) was seen only once. Antigen specificity is unknown. The data stem from a study of post-analysis software for immune sequencing data. Study details: Multiple sclerosis in the patients followed relapsing-remitting, secondary progressive and progressive-relapsing courses. Notes on the study in general: Higher frequency in patients than in controls was seen for five TRBV segments, with TRBV5-6, TRBV5-1 and TRBV20-1 among them. Those with multiple sclerosis, the patient group, showed significantly lower normalized Chao1 diversity than controls.

The CDR3 covers 18 residues. CDR1 is MDHEN, CDR2 SYDVKM, per germline. The junction had 7 bases not matched to a gene; V was cut back by 5 bases and J by 1 base. The authors incorporated unique molecular identifiers into the TCR beta cDNA libraries. TCRdb redid the calling of the PCR reads with MiXCR, one entry per CDR3 protein. The table shows 820,000 or so distinct CDR3 sequences, with roughly 50% occurring only once. The origin of this receptor is a girl under 18 with multiple sclerosis. The material sequenced was blood. The V call is TRBV28, the J call TRBJ2-1; 14 bases match TRBD2. The CDR3, as DNA: TGTGCCAGCAGTCTCGGGACTAGCGGGGGACCTTCCTACAATGAGCAGTTCTTC. Its protein is CASSLGTSGGPSYNEQFF.